The 4 T cell receptor beta chains below come from one sample, sequenced in a study of blood T cell repertoires in COVID-19. TCRdb's table, derived via immunoSEQ multiplex PCR, lists solely in-frame clones and lacks some. The sample shows over 200,000 clones, nearly 90% of them seen only once. Source material: peripheral blood. All receptors derive from a woman aged 25 to 39 with acute or convalescent COVID-19.

The genes are TRBV7-2 and TRBJ2-3, with 9 bases that match TRBD1. This CDR3 region has 16 residues. Germline V CDR1 and CDR2: SGHTA, FQGNSA. J gave up 3 bases and V 5 bases, and 9 bases lay outside the gene matches. The CDR3 reads CASSLGTGRMTDTQYF. In DNA form, the CDR3 reads TGTGCCAGCAGCCTCGGGACAGGGAGGATGACAGATACGCAGTATTTT.

V usage is TRBV18 and J usage is TRBJ2-5; 8 nucleotides line up with TRBD1. J lost 5 bases, V lost 4 bases, and 9 bases had no gene match. There are 15 residues in the CDR3. The V gene's germline CDR1 is KGHSH and CDR2 LQKENI. This CDR3 reads CASSQETGDSETQYF. The DNA for the CDR3 is TGTGCCAGCTCACAAGAGACAGGGGACAGTGAGACCCAGTACTTC. Full variable domain (remainder filled in from reference TRBV18 and TRBJ2-5): NAGVMQNPRHLVRRRGQEARLRCSPMKGHSHVYWYRQLPEEGLKFMVYLQKENIIDESGMPKERFSAEFPKEGPSILRIQQVVRGDSAAYFCASSQETGDSETQYFGPGTRLLVL.

The chain links TRBV24-1 to TRBJ1-5; possibly TRBD1 for D (6 bases). Trimming removed 4 bases at V and 1 base at J, with 19 bases between. Germline CDR1 reads KGHDR; CDR2 reads SFDVKD. There are 18 residues in the CDR3. The CDR3 coding sequence is TGTGCCACCAGTGACCCCGGGACATCCGGTGTAAGCAATCAGCCCCAGCATTTT. This encodes CATSDPGTSGVSNQPQHF.

This clone was picked up one time. V usage is TRBV5-1 and J usage is TRBJ2-3, with TRBD2 matching 11 bases. The J segment lost 4 bases and the V segment lost 5 bases, leaving 3 bases of the junction unmatched. Germline V gives CDR1 SGHRS, CDR2 YFSETQ. The CDR3 consists of 14 residues. In DNA, the CDR3 is TGCGCCAGCAGACTGACTAGCGGGGCAGATACGCAGTATTTT. It specifies CASRLTSGADTQYF. Combining the CDR3 with reference TRBV5-1 and TRBJ2-3 gives the whole variable domain KAGVTQTPRYLIKTRGQQVTLSCSPISGHRSVSWYQQTPGQGLQFLFEYFSETQRNKGNFPGRFSGRQFSNSRSEMNVSTLELGDSALYLCASRLTSGADTQYFGPGTRLTVL.